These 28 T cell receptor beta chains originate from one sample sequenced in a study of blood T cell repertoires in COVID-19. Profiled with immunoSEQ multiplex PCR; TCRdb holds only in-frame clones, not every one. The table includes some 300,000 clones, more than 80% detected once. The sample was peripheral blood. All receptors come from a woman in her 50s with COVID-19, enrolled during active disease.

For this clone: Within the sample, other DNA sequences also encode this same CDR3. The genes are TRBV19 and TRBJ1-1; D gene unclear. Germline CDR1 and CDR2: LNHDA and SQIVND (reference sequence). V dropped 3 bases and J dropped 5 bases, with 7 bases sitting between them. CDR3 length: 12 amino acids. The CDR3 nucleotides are TGTGCCAGTAGTATTGGGAGGACTGAAGCTTTCTTT. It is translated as CASSIGRTEAFF.

The CDR3 region has the DNA TGTGCCAGCAGCACGGGACATCCTGGGGCCAACGTCCTGACTTTC. It translates to CASSTGHPGANVLTF. The chain recombines TRBV7-9 with TRBJ2-6, with TRBD1 as a possible D gene (6 bases). This CDR3 contains 15 residues. V lost 5 bases and J lost 2, with 10 bases in between. From germline, CDR1 is SEHNR and CDR2 FQNEAQ (reference sequence).

CDR3 DNA: TGCAGCGTTTTTCTAAGCTACGAGCAGTACTTC. This translates into CSVFLSYEQYF. The V call is TRBV29-1, the J call TRBJ2-7; D is unclear. CDR1 and CDR2 from the germline V gene are SQVTM and ANQGSEA. The CDR3 spans 11 residues. V lost 5 bases and J lost 3, with 8 bases in between.

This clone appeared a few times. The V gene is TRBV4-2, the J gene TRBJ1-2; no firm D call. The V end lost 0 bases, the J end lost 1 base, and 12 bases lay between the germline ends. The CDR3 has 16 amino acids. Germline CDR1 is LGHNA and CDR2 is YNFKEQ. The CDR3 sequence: CASSQERVGLNYGYTF. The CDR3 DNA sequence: TGTGCCAGCAGCCAAGAGCGCGTAGGACTTAACTATGGCTACACCTTC.

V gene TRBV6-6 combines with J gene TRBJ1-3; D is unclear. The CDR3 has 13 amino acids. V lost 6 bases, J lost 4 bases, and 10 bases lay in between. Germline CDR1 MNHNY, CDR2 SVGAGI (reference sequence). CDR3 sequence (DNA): TGTGCCAGCAGCGTTACAGTCGGAAACACCATATATTTT. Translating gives CASSVTVGNTIYF.

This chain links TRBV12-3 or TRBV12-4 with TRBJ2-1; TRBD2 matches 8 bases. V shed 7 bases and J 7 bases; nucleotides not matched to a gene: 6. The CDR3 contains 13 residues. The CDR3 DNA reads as TGTGCCAGCACTCTAGGACTAGCTAATGAGCAGTTCTTC. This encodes CASTLGLANEQFF.

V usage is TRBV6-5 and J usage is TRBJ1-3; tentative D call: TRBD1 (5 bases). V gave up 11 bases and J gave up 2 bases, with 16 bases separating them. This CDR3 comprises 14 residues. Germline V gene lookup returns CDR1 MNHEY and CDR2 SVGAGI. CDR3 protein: CAAFSQGTGNTIYF. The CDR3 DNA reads TGTGCCGCCTTCTCGCAGGGAACTGGAAACACCATATATTTT.

CDR3 DNA sequence: TGTGCCAGCATTGCTAGCGGGAGAACAGATACGCAGTATTTT. Translation gives CASIASGRTDTQYF. This chain joins TRBV6-5 and TRBJ2-3; 10 bases match TRBD2. Germline assignment: CDR1 MNHEY and CDR2 SVGAGI. This CDR3 region has 14 residues. V shed 7 bases and J 3 bases; nucleotides not matched to a gene: 4.

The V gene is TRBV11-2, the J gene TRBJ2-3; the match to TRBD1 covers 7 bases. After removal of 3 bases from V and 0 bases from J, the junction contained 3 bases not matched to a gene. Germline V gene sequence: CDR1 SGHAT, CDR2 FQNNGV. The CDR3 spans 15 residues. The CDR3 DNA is TGTGCCAGCAGCTTTGACAGGGTTAGCACAGATACGCAGTATTTT. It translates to CASSFDRVSTDTQYF.

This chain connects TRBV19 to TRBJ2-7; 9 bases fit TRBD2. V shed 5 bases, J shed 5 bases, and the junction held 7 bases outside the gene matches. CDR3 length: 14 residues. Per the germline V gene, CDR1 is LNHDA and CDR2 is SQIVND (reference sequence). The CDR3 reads CASSWLAGSNEQYF. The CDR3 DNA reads TGTGCCAGTAGTTGGCTAGCGGGAAGCAACGAGCAGTACTTC.

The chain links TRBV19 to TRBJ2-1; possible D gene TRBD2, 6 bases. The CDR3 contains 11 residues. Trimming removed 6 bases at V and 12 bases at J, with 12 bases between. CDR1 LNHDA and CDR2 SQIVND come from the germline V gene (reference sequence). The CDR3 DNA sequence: TGTGCCAGTAGGGACCGGGACTGGCAGTTCTTC. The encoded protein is CASRDRDWQFF. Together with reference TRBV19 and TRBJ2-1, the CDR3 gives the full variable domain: DGGITQSPKYLFRKEGQNVTLSCEQNLNHDAMYWYRQDPGQGLRLIYYSQIVNDFQKGDIAEGYSVSREKKESFPLTVTSAQKNPTAFYLCASRDRDWQFFGPGTRLTVL.

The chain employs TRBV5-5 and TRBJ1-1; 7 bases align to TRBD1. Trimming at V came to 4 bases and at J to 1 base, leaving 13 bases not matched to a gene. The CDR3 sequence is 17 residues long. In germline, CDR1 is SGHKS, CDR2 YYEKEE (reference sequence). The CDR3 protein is CASSPRPTGSGNTEAFF. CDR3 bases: TGTGCCAGCAGCCCCCGCCCGACAGGGAGCGGGAACACTGAAGCTTTCTTT.

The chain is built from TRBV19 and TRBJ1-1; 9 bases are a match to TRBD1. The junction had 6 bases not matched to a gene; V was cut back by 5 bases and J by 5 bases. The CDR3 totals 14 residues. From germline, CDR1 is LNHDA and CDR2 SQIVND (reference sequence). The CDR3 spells CASSLGQGGTEAFF. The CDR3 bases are TGTGCCAGTAGTTTGGGACAGGGAGGAACTGAAGCTTTCTTT.

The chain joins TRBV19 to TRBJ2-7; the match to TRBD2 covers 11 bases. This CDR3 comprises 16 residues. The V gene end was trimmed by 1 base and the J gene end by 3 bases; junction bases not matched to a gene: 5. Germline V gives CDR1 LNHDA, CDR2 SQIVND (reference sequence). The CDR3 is CASSIVLAGGLYEQYF. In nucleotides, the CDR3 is TGTGCCAGTAGTATAGTTCTAGCGGGAGGCCTCTACGAGCAGTACTTC.

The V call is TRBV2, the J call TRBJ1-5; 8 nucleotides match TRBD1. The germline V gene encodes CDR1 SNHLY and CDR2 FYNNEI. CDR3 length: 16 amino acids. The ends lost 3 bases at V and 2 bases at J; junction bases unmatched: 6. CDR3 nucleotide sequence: TGTGCCAGCAGTGAGTGGCAGGGGGCAGGCAATCAGCCCCAGCATTTT. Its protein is CASSEWQGAGNQPQHF.

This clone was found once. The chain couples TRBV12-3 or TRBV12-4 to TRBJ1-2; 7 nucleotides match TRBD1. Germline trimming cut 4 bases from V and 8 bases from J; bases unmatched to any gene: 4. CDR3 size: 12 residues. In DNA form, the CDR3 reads TGTGCCAGCAGTTCAGGGGGAAGGGGCTACACCTTC. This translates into CASSSGGRGYTF.

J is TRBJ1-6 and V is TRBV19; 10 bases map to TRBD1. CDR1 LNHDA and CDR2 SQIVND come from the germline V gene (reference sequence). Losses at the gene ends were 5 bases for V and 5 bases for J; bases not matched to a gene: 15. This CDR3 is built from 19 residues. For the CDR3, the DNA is TGTGCCAGTAGTGCCCGGGACAGGGGACGTAGTTACAATAATTCACCCCTCCACTTT. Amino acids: CASSARDRGRSYNNSPLHF.

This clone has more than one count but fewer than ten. CDR3 region: CASREASGMLETQYF. CDR3 nucleotides: TGTGCCAGCAGGGAGGCTAGCGGGATGTTAGAGACCCAGTACTTC. V usage is TRBV3-1 (or the pseudogene TRBV3-2) and J usage is TRBJ2-5, with 9 bases that match TRBD2. Losses at the gene ends were 6 bases for V and 4 bases for J; bases not matched to a gene: 9. This CDR3 is 15 amino acids long. Germline loops: CDR1 LGHDT, CDR2 YNNKEL (reference sequence).

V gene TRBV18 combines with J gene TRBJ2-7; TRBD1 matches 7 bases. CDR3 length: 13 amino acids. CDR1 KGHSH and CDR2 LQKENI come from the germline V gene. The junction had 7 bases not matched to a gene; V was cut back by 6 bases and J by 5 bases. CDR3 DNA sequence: TGTGCCAGCTCCCCCGACAGGGACCACGAGCAGTACTTC. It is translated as CASSPDRDHEQYF. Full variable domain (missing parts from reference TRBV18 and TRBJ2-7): NAGVMQNPRHLVRRRGQEARLRCSPMKGHSHVYWYRQLPEEGLKFMVYLQKENIIDESGMPKERFSAEFPKEGPSILRIQQVVRGDSAAYFCASSPDRDHEQYFGPGTRLTVT.

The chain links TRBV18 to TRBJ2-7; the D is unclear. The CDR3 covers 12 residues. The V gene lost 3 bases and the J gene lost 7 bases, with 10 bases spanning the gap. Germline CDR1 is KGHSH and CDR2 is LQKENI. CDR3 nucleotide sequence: TGTGCCAGCTCACCCGGAGTTCCTGAGCAGTACTTC. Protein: CASSPGVPEQYF. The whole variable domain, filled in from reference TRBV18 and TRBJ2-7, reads NAGVMQNPRHLVRRRGQEARLRCSPMKGHSHVYWYRQLPEEGLKFMVYLQKENIIDESGMPKERFSAEFPKEGPSILRIQQVVRGDSAAYFCASSPGVPEQYFGPGTRLTVT.

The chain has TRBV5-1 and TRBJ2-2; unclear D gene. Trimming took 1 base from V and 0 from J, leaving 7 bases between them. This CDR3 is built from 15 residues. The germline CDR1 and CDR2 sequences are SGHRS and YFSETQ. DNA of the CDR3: TGCGCCAGCAGCTTGACAGATTCGAACACCGGGGAGCTGTTTTTT. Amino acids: CASSLTDSNTGELFF.

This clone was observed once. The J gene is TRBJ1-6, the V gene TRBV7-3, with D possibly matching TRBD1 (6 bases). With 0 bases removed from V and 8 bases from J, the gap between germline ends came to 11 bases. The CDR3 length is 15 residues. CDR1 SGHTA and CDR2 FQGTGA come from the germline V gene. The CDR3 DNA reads TGTGCCAGCAGCTTAACGTTCAGGGGAGATTCACCCCTCCACTTT. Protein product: CASSLTFRGDSPLHF.

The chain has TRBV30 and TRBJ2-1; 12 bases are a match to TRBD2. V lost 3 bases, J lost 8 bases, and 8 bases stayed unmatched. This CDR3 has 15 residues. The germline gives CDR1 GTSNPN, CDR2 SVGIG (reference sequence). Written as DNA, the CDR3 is TGTGCCTGGAGCCACCTAGCGGGAGGGCGCGATGAGCAGTTCTTC. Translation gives CAWSHLAGGRDEQFF.

For the CDR3, the DNA is TGTGCCAGCAGCCCTGGATCTAGCCGGGTAGCAACCGGGGAGCTGTTTTTT. It encodes CASSPGSSRVATGELFF. This chain connects TRBV5-4 to TRBJ2-2; D might be TRBD2 (5 bases). CDR1 is SGHNT and CDR2 is YYREEE in the germline V gene (reference sequence). The germline V and J ends were trimmed by 4 bases and 5 bases, with 21 bases remaining between them. This CDR3 has 17 amino acids.

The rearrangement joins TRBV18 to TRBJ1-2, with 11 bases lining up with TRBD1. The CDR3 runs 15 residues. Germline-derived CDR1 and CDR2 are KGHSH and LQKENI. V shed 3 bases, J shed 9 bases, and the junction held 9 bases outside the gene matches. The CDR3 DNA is TGTGCCAGCTCACCTATGGGACAGGGGGTGTTTCGCTACACCTTC. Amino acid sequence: CASSPMGQGVFRYTF.

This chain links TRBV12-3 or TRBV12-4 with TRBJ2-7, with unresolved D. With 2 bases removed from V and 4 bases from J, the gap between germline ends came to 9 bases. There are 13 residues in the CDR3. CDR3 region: CASSLNSNYEQYF. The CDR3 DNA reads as TGTGCCAGCAGTTTAAATAGTAATTACGAGCAGTACTTC.

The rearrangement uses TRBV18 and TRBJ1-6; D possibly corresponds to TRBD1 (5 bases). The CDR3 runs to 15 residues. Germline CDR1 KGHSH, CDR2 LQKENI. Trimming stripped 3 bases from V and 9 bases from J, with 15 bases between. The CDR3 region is CASSPDGPGLSPLHF. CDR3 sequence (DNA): TGTGCCAGCTCACCGGACGGACCGGGACTTTCACCCCTCCACTTT.

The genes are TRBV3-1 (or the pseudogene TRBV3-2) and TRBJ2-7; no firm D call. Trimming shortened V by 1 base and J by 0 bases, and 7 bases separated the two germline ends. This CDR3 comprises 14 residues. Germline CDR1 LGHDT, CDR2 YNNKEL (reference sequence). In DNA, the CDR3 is TGTGCCAGCAGCCAAGGGTGGAGCTCCTACGAGCAGTACTTC. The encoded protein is CASSQGWSSYEQYF.